This TCR beta chain was sequenced during a study of shared clonotypes between healthy human individuals. CD8 cells classed as naive were CD45RO-negative and positively selected for CCR7, excluding terminally differentiated effector memory CD45RA+ cells. Findings and limits, study-wide: A few donors had around 5% of their naive CD4 clonotypes in common.

The germline CDR1 and CDR2 sequences are MNHEY and SMNVEV (reference sequence). The CDR3 has 14 amino acids. V was shortened by 3 bases and J by 3 bases, with 12 bases between the two germline ends. It was 200 to 250 ng DNA, 30,000 or so T cell genomes, that sorted-subset replicate PCRs used. This table comes from immunoSEQ multiplex PCR, and its TCRdb copy is limited to in-frame clones, with some not included. The sample has roughly 590,000 clones; just under 97% are singletons. This clone was detected only once. Antigen: not known. The gene calls are TRBV27 and TRBJ2-7; perhaps D is TRBD1 or TRBD2 (5 bases each). Sequencing was carried out using naive CD8+ T cells sorted from blood. This TCR was sampled from a woman in her 30s in good health. The CDR3 here is CASSLIGTNYEQYF. The CDR3 DNA reads as TGTGCCAGCAGTTTGATAGGGACGAACTACGAGCAGTACTTC.